These T cell receptor beta chains were read from a single sample in a study of tumor-infiltrating lymphocytes in oesophageal squamous cell carcinoma. TCRdb used MiXCR to reprocess the PCR reads, holding one entry per CDR3 protein. The table has just under 20,000 distinct CDR3 sequences, about 43% seen once. Sample: normal esophageal tissue next to the tumor. These receptors came from a male donor with esophageal squamous cell carcinoma. Both conserved end residues are part of each CDR3. D genes are given only for firm matches. The listing skips clone size in some rows; elsewhere it reads once, few, many or a size class.

abundance,d_gene,v_gene,j_gene,CDR3nt,CDR3aa
-,-,TRBV10-3,TRBJ2-5,TGTGCCATCAGTGGTCAGGGTGGGATGGAGACCCAGTACTTC,CAISGQGGMETQYF
-,-,TRBV12-3/TRBV12-4,TRBJ1-2,TGTGCCAGCAGTTTAGCGGGACGCATCTATGGCTACACCTTC,CASSLAGRIYGYTF
medium-sized,-,TRBV6-1,TRBJ1-6,TGTGCCAGCCATTATGATTCGTCACCCCTCCACTTT,CASHYDSSPLHF
many,-,TRBV5-4,TRBJ2-3,TGTGCCAGCAGCTCGGCAGGCACAGATACGCAGTATTTT,CASSSAGTDTQYF
-,-,TRBV7-8,TRBJ2-7,TGTGCCAGCAGCTTGGGTTTGGCGGGTGGATTCTACGAGCAGTACTTC,CASSLGLAGGFYEQYF
-,-,TRBV6-2/TRBV6-3,TRBJ1-2,TGTGCCACCGCTACGAGGGTTGGTAACTATGGCTACACCTTC,CATATRVGNYGYTF
many,TRBD1,TRBV6-1,TRBJ2-5,TGTGCCAGCAGCAAATTTCGACAGGGGGCCGGGGCGGAGACCCAGTACTTC,CASSKFRQGAGAETQYF
many,-,TRBV11-2,TRBJ2-1,TGTGCCAGCAGCAAAAGCGGCAATGAGCAGTTCTTC,CASSKSGNEQFF
many,TRBD2,TRBV7-3,TRBJ2-1,TGTGCCAGCAGACTAGCGGGAGGGAACAATGAGCAGTTCTTC,CASRLAGGNNEQFF
many,TRBD1,TRBV2,TRBJ2-5,TGTGCCAGCAGTCGGACAGGGCGCGAGACCCAGTACTTC,CASSRTGRETQYF
-,TRBD2,TRBV5-4,TRBJ2-1,TGTGCCAGCAGCTGGAGCCAGCGGGGGTACAATGAGCAGTTCTTC,CASSWSQRGYNEQFF
few,-,TRBV7-2,TRBJ2-3,TGTGCCAGCAGCTTATCGTTAATGAGCACAGATACGCAGTATTTT,CASSLSLMSTDTQYF
-,-,TRBV10-3,TRBJ2-1,TGTGCCATCAGTTGGGGAGTCTACAATGAGCAGTTCTTC,CAISWGVYNEQFF
-,TRBD1,TRBV6-1,TRBJ1-2,TGTGCCAGCAGCGGACAGGGCTATGGCTACACCTTC,CASSGQGYGYTF
-,-,TRBV12-3/TRBV12-4,TRBJ2-3,TGTGCCAGCAGTTTAACCGGGACTACGCAGTATTTT,CASSLTGTTQYF
-,TRBD1,TRBV11-3,TRBJ2-3,TGTGCCAGCAGCTTAGGCGGGACAGGGACAGATACGCAGTATTTT,CASSLGGTGTDTQYF
-,-,TRBV7-3,TRBJ1-2,TGTGCCGGCAGCCACACAGGGTTCGATGGCTACACCTTC,CAGSHTGFDGYTF
many,-,TRBV10-1,TRBJ2-3,TGCGCCAGCAGTGAGTCTACCGGGAGAACCCCAGATACGCAGTATTTT,CASSESTGRTPDTQYF
-,-,TRBV6-6,TRBJ2-1,TGTGCCAGCAGTTACACGGGAGCGAAGAGCTCCTACAATGAGCAGTTCTTC,CASSYTGAKSSYNEQFF
-,-,TRBV7-6,TRBJ1-6,TGTGCCAGCAGCTTAGGCGGACTAGCGGGAGCAGAGACCCAGTACTTT,CASSLGGLAGAETQYF
many,TRBD2,TRBV10-1,TRBJ2-1,TGCGCCAGCAGTGAGTCCTCGTCCTTAGCGGGACCAGAGCAGTTCTTC,CASSESSSLAGPEQFF
-,TRBD1,TRBV24-1,TRBJ2-7,TGTGCCACCAGTGATTTGGGGACAGGGATTAACGAGCAGTACTTC,CATSDLGTGINEQYF
many,-,TRBV5-1,TRBJ2-7,TGCGCCAGCAGCTTGACAAGAAGCTCCTACGAGCAGTACTTC,CASSLTRSSYEQYF